This paragraph covers one TCR beta chain sequence. This sample was included in a study of blood T cell repertoires in COVID-19. Study summary: The cDNA or gDNA used as material had been derived from T cells, B-cell-depleted T cells, or PBMCs.

This CDR3 region has 16 residues. V was clipped by 4 bases and J by 4 bases; unmatched bases: 5. CDR1 LGHNT and CDR2 FRNRAP come from the germline V gene. Only in-frame clones appear in the TCRdb table, and some are missing; sequencing was by immunoSEQ multiplex PCR. This table holds around 260,000 clones, around four fifths found once. Sequencing was performed on peripheral blood. The rearrangement links TRBV12-5 to TRBJ2-1; 12 bases map to TRBD2. This TCR was recovered from a man aged 60 to 69 who had recovered from COVID-19. The CDR3 reads CASGYMTSGSYNEQFF. The CDR3 nucleotides read TGTGCTAGTGGTTATATGACTAGCGGGAGTTACAATGAGCAGTTCTTC.